These 21 T cell receptor beta chains were all obtained from the same sample, sequenced in a study of T cell responses to AZD1222 COVID-19 vaccine. Assay used: immunoSEQ multiplex PCR; TCRdb lists only in-frame clones, some missing. The sample holds about 140,000 clones, 90% seen once. Sequencing was performed on peripheral blood, taken on day 0 of AZD1222 vaccination. The origin of the receptors is an adult in good health.

This clone was seen just once. CDR3 coding DNA: TGTGCCAGTAGTCCCCGGGACAGCCTTGGCTATGGCTACACCTTC. Amino acids: CASSPRDSLGYGYTF. The rearrangement links TRBV19 to TRBJ1-2; 7 bases fit TRBD1. Germline V gene lookup returns CDR1 LNHDA and CDR2 SQIVND (reference sequence). The CDR3 is 15 amino acids. The V segment lost 5 bases and the J segment 4 bases; nucleotides outside the gene matches: 10.

This rearrangement joins TRBV27 to TRBJ1-2; maybe TRBD1 (5 bases). From germline, CDR1 is MNHEY and CDR2 SMNVEV (reference sequence). The V and J ends lost 6 bases and 6 bases respectively, with 14 bases between them. The CDR3 is 13 amino acids. DNA for the CDR3: TGTGCCAGCAGCCTAGGGGTAGGAGATGGCTACACCTTC. The encoded protein is CASSLGVGDGYTF.

The rearrangement joins TRBV25-1 to TRBJ1-6, with unresolved D. V dropped 1 base and J dropped 1 base, with 8 bases sitting between them. This CDR3 region has 16 residues. Germline-derived CDR1 and CDR2 are MGHDK and SYGVNS. The CDR3 bases are TGTGCCAGCAGTGAATGGAGTGATTCCTATAATTCACCCCTCCACTTT. It encodes CASSEWSDSYNSPLHF.

J is TRBJ2-5 and V is TRBV5-1; 15 bases are shared with TRBD2. The CDR3 runs 15 residues. Germline values: CDR1 SGHRS, CDR2 YFSETQ. V lost 4 bases and J lost 4; bases outside the gene matches: 2. The CDR3 protein is CASSPGLAGGETQYF. The CDR3 nucleotides are TGCGCCAGCAGCCCGGGACTAGCGGGAGGAGAGACCCAGTACTTC.

The V call is TRBV11-3, the J call TRBJ1-1, with D unresolved. Trimming shortened V by 6 bases and J by 1 base, and 15 bases separated the two germline ends. Germline-derived CDR1 and CDR2 are SGHNT and YENEEA. The CDR3 runs 15 residues. The CDR3 nucleotides read TGTGCCAGCAGTTCCTCCGGGGAGCGGAACACTGAAGCTTTCTTT. Translating it yields CASSSSGERNTEAFF.

In this sample, this clone turned up once. This chain connects TRBV15 to TRBJ2-2; no firm D call. This CDR3 has 16 residues. V was clipped by 4 bases and J by 1 base, with 13 bases between them. CDR1 and CDR2 from the germline V gene are LNHNV and YYDKDF (reference sequence). The CDR3 loop reads CATSKRRAQNTGELFF. DNA for the CDR3: TGTGCCACCAGCAAGAGAAGGGCACAGAACACCGGGGAGCTGTTTTTT.

The chain employs TRBV29-1 and TRBJ2-7, with a possible D match to TRBD1 (5 bases). The CDR3 is 15 residues long. Germline loops: CDR1 SQVTM, CDR2 ANQGSEA. V gave up 5 bases and J gave up 0 bases, with 17 bases separating them. The CDR3 sequence is CSVTPPRRGSYEQYF. The CDR3, as DNA: TGCAGCGTTACCCCCCCCCGAAGGGGCTCCTACGAGCAGTACTTC.

This clone was seen only once. The chain carries TRBV27 and TRBJ1-1; D not resolved. CDR1 and CDR2 (germline): MNHEY, SMNVEV (reference sequence). V was cut by 10 bases and J by 1 base, with 19 bases left in between. The CDR3 totals 15 residues. Here the CDR3 reads CATIIWTNGNTEAFF. CDR3 bases: TGTGCCACCATAATATGGACGAACGGGAACACTGAAGCTTTCTTT.

The chain combines TRBV6-1 with TRBJ2-5, with TRBD2 matching over 7 bases. The germline V gene has CDR1 MNHNS and CDR2 SASEGT. V lost 2 bases to trimming and J lost 5 bases; unmatched junction nucleotides: 5. The CDR3 spans 14 residues. The CDR3 is CASSESGVRETQYF. DNA of the CDR3: TGTGCCAGCAGTGAAAGCGGGGTTCGGGAGACCCAGTACTTC.

A few counts support this clone. The chain combines TRBV30 with TRBJ1-2; TRBD1 might be the D (6 bases). Looked up from germline, CDR1 is GTSNPN and CDR2 is SVGIG (reference sequence). The CDR3 is made up of 12 amino acids. Trimming pared 4 bases from V and 8 bases from J, leaving 14 bases between. Here the CDR3 reads CAWNTGRQGYTF. CDR3 bases: TGTGCCTGGAACACAGGGCGGCAGGGCTACACCTTC.

The chain has TRBV2 and TRBJ2-7; maybe TRBD2 (5 bases). This CDR3 is 14 amino acids long. Germline CDR1 is SNHLY and CDR2 is FYNNEI. With 6 bases removed from V and 0 bases from J, the gap between germline ends came to 12 bases. DNA of the CDR3: TGTGCCAGCAGGGCGGACTTGAACTCCTACGAGCAGTACTTC. Translated: CASRADLNSYEQYF.

V usage is TRBV7-9 and J usage is TRBJ1-3; no reliable D call. CDR3 length: 13 residues. V was pared by 1 base and J by 4 bases, with 5 bases between. Germline assignment: CDR1 SEHNR and CDR2 FQNEAQ (reference sequence). The CDR3 loop reads CASSLGPGNTIYF. In DNA form, the CDR3 reads TGTGCCAGCAGCTTAGGTCCGGGAAACACCATATATTTT.

This chain uses TRBV7-3 with TRBJ2-3; 12 nucleotides match TRBD2. Trimming took 0 bases from V and 2 from J; bases not matched to a gene: 9. The V gene's germline CDR1 is SGHTA and CDR2 FQGTGA. This CDR3 is 19 amino acids long. CDR3 sequence: CASSLTGPASGRDTDTQYF. The CDR3 bases are TGTGCCAGCAGCTTAACGGGCCCGGCTAGCGGGAGGGACACAGATACGCAGTATTTT. The variable domain in full, completed from reference TRBV7-3 and TRBJ2-3, reads GAGVSQTPSNKVTEKGKYVELRCDPISGHTALYWYRQSLGQGPEFLIYFQGTGAADDSGLPNDRFFAVRPEGSVSTLKIQRTERGDSAVYLCASSLTGPASGRDTDTQYFGPGTRLTVL.

The V call is TRBV30, the J call TRBJ1-2; 11 bases fit TRBD1. This CDR3 spans 14 amino acids. J was trimmed by 0 bases and V by 5 bases; bases with no gene match: 2. Germline lookup yields CDR1 GTSNPN and CDR2 SVGIG (reference sequence). Here the CDR3 DNA reads TGTGCCTGGGCGGACAGGGGGCCTAACTATGGCTACACCTTC. This codes for CAWADRGPNYGYTF.

The sample holds one count of this clone. This chain uses TRBV6-5 with TRBJ2-7; 8 bases are a match to TRBD2. The CDR3 has 15 residues. J was trimmed by 1 base and V by 2 bases; bases with no gene match: 4. Germline loops: CDR1 MNHEY, CDR2 SVGAGI. The CDR3 DNA reads TGTGCCAGCAGTTACAGGGTAGCGGGGTCCTACGAGCAGTACTTC. As protein: CASSYRVAGSYEQYF.

This rearrangement joins TRBV5-1 to TRBJ2-5; D is perhaps TRBD2 (6 bases). CDR3 size: 12 residues. Germline CDR1 SGHRS, CDR2 YFSETQ. V lost 6 bases and J lost 1, with 7 bases in between. CDR3 DNA sequence: TGCGCCAGCAAGACTAGCCAAGAGACCCAGTACTTC. This translates into CASKTSQETQYF.

Only one count was recorded for this clone. The chain is built from TRBV5-1 and TRBJ1-4; perhaps TRBD1 as D (5 bases). CDR1 and CDR2 (germline): SGHRS, YFSETQ. This CDR3 comprises 14 residues. V gave up 4 bases and J gave up 4 bases, with 11 bases separating them. The CDR3 here is CASSTGGDNEKLFF. The CDR3 DNA sequence: TGCGCCAGCAGCACTGGGGGGGATAATGAAAAACTGTTTTTT.

CDR3 region: CASSLQGRVGTEAFF. CDR3 in DNA: TGTGCCAGCAGCTTGCAGGGCCGAGTGGGCACTGAAGCTTTCTTT. The chain recombines TRBV5-4 with TRBJ1-1, with D tentatively TRBD1 (5 bases). V dropped 1 base and J dropped 4 bases, with 14 bases sitting between them. Looked up from germline, CDR1 is SGHNT and CDR2 is YYREEE (reference sequence). This CDR3 is 15 amino acids long.

This chain uses TRBV7-2 with TRBJ1-1; TRBD1 matches 8 bases. The CDR3 runs 16 residues. Losses at the gene ends were 1 base for V and 5 bases for J; bases not matched to a gene: 9. The germline gives CDR1 SGHTA, CDR2 FQGNSA. For the CDR3, the DNA is TGTGCCAGCAGCTTAGTAGGGGACAGGAGGGGGACTGAAGCTTTCTTT. This gives the protein CASSLVGDRRGTEAFF.

The chain uses TRBV2 and TRBJ2-1, with D perhaps given as TRBD1 or TRBD2 (5 bases each). Trimming cost V 6 bases and J 5 bases, with 14 bases left between them. Germline loops: CDR1 SNHLY, CDR2 FYNNEI. The CDR3 has 14 amino acids. The CDR3 loop is CASRLGQGHNEQFF. The CDR3 DNA sequence: TGTGCCAGCAGACTAGGCCAGGGCCACAATGAGCAGTTCTTC. Complete variable domain (other parts from reference TRBV2 and TRBJ2-1): EPEVTQTPSHQVTQMGQEVILRCVPISNHLYFYWYRQILGQKVEFLVSFYNNEISEKSEIFDDQFSVERPDGSNFTLKIRSTKLEDSAMYFCASRLGQGHNEQFFGPGTRLTVL.

This rearrangement joins TRBV25-1 to TRBJ2-1; possibly TRBD1 for D (6 bases). V lost 3 bases to trimming and J lost 0 bases, with 12 bases between them. Germline CDR1 MGHDK, CDR2 SYGVNS. The CDR3 extends over 16 amino acids. The CDR3 region is CASSEAQGISYNEQFF. The CDR3 nucleotides are TGTGCCAGCAGTGAGGCTCAGGGGATCTCCTACAATGAGCAGTTCTTC.